This TCR beta chain was sequenced during a study of T cell repertoires in cytomegalovirus infection. The length of the CDR3 is 14 residues. Trimming shortened V by 3 bases and J by 8 bases, and 14 bases separated the two germline ends. Germline V gene data show CDR1 as SGHAT and CDR2 as FQNNGV. Via MiXCR, TCRdb re-called the reads, giving one row per CDR3 protein. The sample shows about 130,000 distinct CDR3 sequences, more than 7% of them seen only once. Whole-study findings and limits: Identification of carriers of CMV plus the relevant HLA was achieved through cumulative public TCR beta family frequency. Ex vivo responses were dominated by HLA-C-restricted CMV-specific TCR beta clonotypes.

The table lists this clonotype with many counts. The target antigen is unknown. Sequences were obtained from PBMCs. This receptor was obtained from a human donor in good health (CMV status not recorded). Some clones in this sample may be carry-over from other donors' samples. The rearrangement links TRBV11-2 to TRBJ2-1; possible D gene TRBD1, 6 bases. The CDR3 loop reads CASSFEDSYDEQFF. The CDR3 bases are TGTGCCAGCAGCTTCGAGGACAGTTACGATGAGCAGTTCTTC. Variable domain in full (rest from reference TRBV11-2 and TRBJ2-1): EAGVAQSPRYKIIEKRQSVAFWCNPISGHATLYWYQQILGQGPKLLIQFQNNGVVDDSQLPKDRFSAERLKGVDSTLKIQPAKLEDSAVYLCASSFEDSYDEQFFGPGTRLTVL.